The rows below give T cell receptor beta chains drawn from one sample of a study of blood T cell repertoires in COVID-19. Some clones are missing from TCRdb's copy, which holds only in-frame ones; the method was immunoSEQ multiplex PCR. The sample has 300,000 to 400,000 clones, 85% to 90% seen once. The sequencing input was peripheral blood. These receptors came from a human donor in a cohort sampled during active COVID-19. CDR3s include the opening cysteine and the closing phenylalanine or tryptophan. D genes are given only for firm matches. A clone size is listed for some rows: how often the clone was seen (once, few, many), or a class if it is expanded.

abundance	v_gene	j_gene	d_gene	CDR3aa	CDR3nt
NA	TRBV29-1	TRBJ1-2	TRBD1	CSVEGGGQGSYGYTF	TGCAGCGTTGAAGGAGGGGGACAGGGATCCTATGGCTACACCTTC
once	TRBV27	TRBJ1-2	NA	CASSLGGLDGYTF	TGTGCCAGCAGTTTGGGAGGCTTAGATGGCTACACCTTC
NA	TRBV5-1	TRBJ1-4	NA	CASSLGQINEKLFF	TGCGCCAGCAGCTTGGGACAGATTAATGAAAAACTGTTTTTT
NA	TRBV7-9	TRBJ2-5	NA	CASSLGGGAGTETQYF	TGTGCCAGCAGCTTAGGCGGGGGCGCGGGTACGGAGACCCAGTACTTC
NA	TRBV12-3/TRBV12-4	TRBJ1-2	NA	CASSLSNYGYTF	TGTGCCAGCAGTCTATCTAACTATGGCTACACCTTC
NA	TRBV20-1	TRBJ2-3	TRBD2	CSASPRTSGSADTQYF	TGCAGTGCTAGTCCCAGGACTAGCGGGAGCGCAGATACCCAGTATTTT
NA	TRBV6-6	TRBJ2-7	NA	CASSPGRGGFPTEYEQYF	TGTGCCAGCAGTCCCGGACGGGGTGGATTCCCAACCGAATACGAGCAGTACTTC
NA	TRBV19	TRBJ2-2	TRBD2	CASSIETSGRRELFF	TGTGCCAGTAGTATAGAAACTAGCGGGAGGCGGGAGCTGTTTTTT
few	TRBV7-9	TRBJ2-5	TRBD2	CASSLVASGSVETQYF	TGTGCCAGCAGCTTAGTGGCTAGCGGGAGCGTCGAGACCCAGTACTTC
NA	TRBV18	TRBJ2-1	TRBD2	CASSPIRLLGLADYNEQFF	TGTGCCAGCTCACCAATACGGCTTCTCGGACTAGCGGATTACAATGAGCAGTTCTTC
NA	TRBV6-5	TRBJ2-5	TRBD1	CASRVQGRTETQYF	TGTGCCAGCAGGGTACAGGGGCGAACAGAGACCCAGTACTTC
once	TRBV11-2	TRBJ2-3	NA	CASSARDFRPSTDTQYF	TGTGCCAGCAGCGCCCGGGACTTTCGCCCTAGCACAGATACGCAGTATTTT
NA	TRBV7-6	TRBJ1-1	TRBD1	CASSRTAGTENTEAFF	TGTGCCAGCAGCCGCACGGCCGGGACAGAGAACACTGAAGCTTTCTTT
NA	TRBV4-1	TRBJ1-1	TRBD1	CASSQRQGHTEAFF	TGCGCCAGCAGCCAAAGACAGGGGCATACTGAAGCTTTCTTT
NA	TRBV5-4	TRBJ2-7	NA	CASSPTGKAGEQYF	TGTGCCAGCAGCCCAACAGGGAAAGCGGGAGAGCAGTACTTC
NA	TRBV29-1	TRBJ2-7	NA	CSTSQGAEQYF	TGCAGCACCTCGCAGGGCGCCGAGCAGTACTTC
NA	TRBV7-9	TRBJ1-5	TRBD1	CASSFWTTGESNQPQHF	TGTGCCAGCAGCTTTTGGACCACAGGGGAAAGCAATCAGCCCCAGCATTTT
NA	TRBV19	TRBJ1-2	NA	CASTATGSGGYTF	TGTGCCAGTACTGCTACAGGGTCCGGGGGCTACACCTTC